A selection of T cell receptor beta chains follows, all from one sample in a study of cytomegalovirus exposure and HLA in healthy donors. Some clones are missing from TCRdb's copy, which holds only in-frame ones; the method was immunoSEQ multiplex PCR. The data hold about 140,000 clones, with roughly 70% observed a single time. The specimen was PBMCs. These receptor sequences come from a human donor in good health. CDR3s leave out the opening cysteine and the closing phenylalanine or tryptophan. A D gene is named only where the DNA matches it firmly.

D gene	V gene	J gene	CDR3 protein
.	TRBV19	TRBJ2-3	ASSTSNRVLSTDTQY
TRBD1	TRBV6-5	TRBJ2-7	ASTPPGTGFYEQY
.	TRBV9	TRBJ2-1	ASSDPGSYNEQF
TRBD1	TRBV9	TRBJ1-2	ASSVEGAPYGYT
TRBD1	TRBV25-1	TRBJ1-6	ASSLGGLYNSPLH
.	TRBV4-1	TRBJ2-5	ASSQEVGTQY
TRBD1	TRBV6-5	TRBJ2-7	ASSPGQGDYYEQY
TRBD1	TRBV2	TRBJ1-5	ATRRQGYQPQH
TRBD1	TRBV28	TRBJ2-7	ASSEQGARTGEQY
TRBD2	TRBV10-3	TRBJ2-1	AISDAGGRGEQF
.	TRBV27	TRBJ1-4	ASSLNGNEKLF
.	TRBV5-6	TRBJ2-2	ASSLQGIGRANTGELF
TRBD2	TRBV7-6	TRBJ2-1	ASSPSGSSYNEQF
.	TRBV28	TRBJ1-2	ASTLDSNYGYT
TRBD1	TRBV7-4	TRBJ2-7	ASSLATGTGGCEQY
.	TRBV10-3	TRBJ2-2	AISGGQGELF
TRBD2	TRBV5-1	TRBJ2-5	ASSAGLVGGEGETQY
.	TRBV28	TRBJ1-1	ASTLIGTNTEAF
.	TRBV5-1	TRBJ2-5	ASSLGQTEETQY
.	TRBV2	TRBJ1-3	ASSEQASSGNTIY
.	TRBV28	TRBJ1-5	ASSLGRGSNQPQH
TRBD2	TRBV28	TRBJ2-7	ASSQIAGGPYEQY
.	TRBV7-8	TRBJ2-2	ASSSSSTGIVDTGELF
.	TRBV9	TRBJ1-3	ASSVLTSGNTIY
.	TRBV29-1	TRBJ2-7	SAGTRSYEQY
.	TRBV10-3	TRBJ1-2	AISESGEWGYT
.	TRBV11-2	TRBJ2-1	ASRPTRLNEQF
.	TRBV29-1	TRBJ2-4	SVEDPARGAKNIQY
TRBD2	TRBV14	TRBJ2-1	ASSQGGLAGLSSYNEQF
.	TRBV7-9	TRBJ2-5	ASSLVGSGETQY
TRBD2	TRBV28	TRBJ2-7	ASSVAGSSYEQY
.	TRBV18	TRBJ1-4	ASSPRQTNEKLF
.	TRBV28	TRBJ1-3	ASSLQISGNTIY
.	TRBV7-9	TRBJ2-7	ASSFEGGRSYEQY
TRBD2	TRBV9	TRBJ2-1	ASSDGTSVLEQF
TRBD1	TRBV2	TRBJ1-1	ASSVTGGADTEAF
.	TRBV19	TRBJ1-2	ASTSESYGYT
TRBD2	TRBV28	TRBJ2-3	ASSLGGLAGYDTQY
.	TRBV11-1	TRBJ2-1	ASSPLIQGPYNEQF
TRBD1	TRBV11-1	TRBJ2-7	ASSAGQGPYEQY
.	TRBV29-1	TRBJ2-7	SVGWQSSYEQY
.	TRBV27	TRBJ2-6	ASSLSYSGANVLT
TRBD2	TRBV29-1	TRBJ2-1	SGGTSGSMAGEQF